Here is one T cell receptor beta chain with its context. Sequencing used immunoSEQ multiplex PCR; TCRdb keeps in-frame clones, though not all of them. The sample lists approximately 760,000 clones; 80% to 90% were seen once. This specimen comes from a study of shared T cell receptors in the human thymus. The CDR3 runs to 12 residues. J lost 10 bases, V lost 6 bases, and 8 bases had no gene match. CDR1 is MNHEY and CDR2 is SMNVEV in the germline V gene (reference sequence). The same data also contributed to another study, on human thymus T cells. This second study says: V and J genes seemed to be used with bias in thymic and blood repertoires.

The gene calls are TRBV27 and TRBJ1-1, with 7 bases lining up with TRBD1. The sequencing input was thymocytes. The sequence was collected from a girl less than two years old with a congenital heart defect. CDR3 bases: TGTGCCAGCAGACCCAGGGGGAATGGAGCTTTCTTT. Its protein product is CASRPRGNGAFF.